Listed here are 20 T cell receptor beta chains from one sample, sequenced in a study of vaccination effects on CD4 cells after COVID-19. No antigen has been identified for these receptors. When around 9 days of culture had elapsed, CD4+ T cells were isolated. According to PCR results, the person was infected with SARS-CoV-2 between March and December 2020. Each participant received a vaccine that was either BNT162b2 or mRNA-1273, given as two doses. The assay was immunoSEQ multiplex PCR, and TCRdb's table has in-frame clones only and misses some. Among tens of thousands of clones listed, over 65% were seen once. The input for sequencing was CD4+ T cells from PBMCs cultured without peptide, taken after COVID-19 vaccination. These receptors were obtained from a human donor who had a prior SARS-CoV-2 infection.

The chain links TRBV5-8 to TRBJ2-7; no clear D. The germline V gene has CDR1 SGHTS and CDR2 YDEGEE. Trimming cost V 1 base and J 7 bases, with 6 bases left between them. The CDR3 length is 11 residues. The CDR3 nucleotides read TGTGCCAGCAGCTTGAGTGGGGAGCAGTACTTC. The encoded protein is CASSLSGEQYF.

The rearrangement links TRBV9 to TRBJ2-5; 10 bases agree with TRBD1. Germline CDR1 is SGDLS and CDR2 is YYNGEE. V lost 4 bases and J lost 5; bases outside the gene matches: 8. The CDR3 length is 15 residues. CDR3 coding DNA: TGTGCCAGCAGCCTCGACAGGGGGCCGCGGGAGACCCAGTACTTC. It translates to CASSLDRGPRETQYF.

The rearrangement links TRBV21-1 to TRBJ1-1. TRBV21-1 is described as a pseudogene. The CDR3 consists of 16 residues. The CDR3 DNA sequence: TGTGCCAGCACTTACCGGGACCCAACATGGAACACTGAAGCTTTCTTT. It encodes CASTYRDPTWNTEAFF.

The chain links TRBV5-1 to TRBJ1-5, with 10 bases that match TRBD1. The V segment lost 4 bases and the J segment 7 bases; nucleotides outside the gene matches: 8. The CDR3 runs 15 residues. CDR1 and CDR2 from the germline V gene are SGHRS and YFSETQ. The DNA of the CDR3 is TGCGCCAGCAGCCCAGGGACAGGGGACGGACAGCCCCAGCATTTT. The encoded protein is CASSPGTGDGQPQHF.

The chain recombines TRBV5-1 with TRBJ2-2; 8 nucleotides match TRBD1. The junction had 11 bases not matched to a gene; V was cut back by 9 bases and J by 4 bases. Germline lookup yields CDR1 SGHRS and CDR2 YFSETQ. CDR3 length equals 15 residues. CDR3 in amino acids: CATQIGQGATGELFF. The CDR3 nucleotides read TGCGCCACCCAGATTGGGCAGGGGGCCACCGGGGAGCTGTTTTTT.

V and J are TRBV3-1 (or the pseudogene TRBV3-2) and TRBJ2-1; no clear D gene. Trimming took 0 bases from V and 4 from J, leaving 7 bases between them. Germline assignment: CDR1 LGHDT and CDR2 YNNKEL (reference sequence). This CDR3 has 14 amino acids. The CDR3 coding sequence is TGTGCCAGCAGCCAAGATCTACAGTACAATGAGCAGTTCTTC. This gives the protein CASSQDLQYNEQFF.

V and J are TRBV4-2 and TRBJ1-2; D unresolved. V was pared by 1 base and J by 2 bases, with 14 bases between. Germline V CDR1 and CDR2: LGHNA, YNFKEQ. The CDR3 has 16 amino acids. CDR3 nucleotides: TGTGCCAGCAGCCAAGGAGTCCAGACATGGAACTATGGCTACACCTTC. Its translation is CASSQGVQTWNYGYTF.

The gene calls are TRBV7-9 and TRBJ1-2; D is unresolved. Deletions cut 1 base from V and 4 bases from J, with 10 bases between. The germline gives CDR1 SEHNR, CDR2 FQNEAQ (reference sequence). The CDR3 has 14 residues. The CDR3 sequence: CASSLGNAFYGYTF. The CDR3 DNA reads TGTGCCAGCAGCTTAGGGAACGCATTCTATGGCTACACCTTC.

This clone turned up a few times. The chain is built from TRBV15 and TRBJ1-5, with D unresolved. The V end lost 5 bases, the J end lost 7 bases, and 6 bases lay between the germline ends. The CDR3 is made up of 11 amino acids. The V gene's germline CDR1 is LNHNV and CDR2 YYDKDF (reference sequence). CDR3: CATSWAQPQHF. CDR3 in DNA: TGTGCCACCAGCTGGGCACAGCCCCAGCATTTT.

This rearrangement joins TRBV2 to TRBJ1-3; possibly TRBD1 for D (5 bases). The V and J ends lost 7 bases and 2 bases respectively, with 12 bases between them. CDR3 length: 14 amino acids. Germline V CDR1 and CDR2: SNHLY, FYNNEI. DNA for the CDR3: TGTGCCAGCATTAGGGTAGGGGCTGGAAACACCATATATTTT. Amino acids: CASIRVGAGNTIYF. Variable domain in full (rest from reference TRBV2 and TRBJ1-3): EPEVTQTPSHQVTQMGQEVILRCVPISNHLYFYWYRQILGQKVEFLVSFYNNEISEKSEIFDDQFSVERPDGSNFTLKIRSTKLEDSAMYFCASIRVGAGNTIYFGEGSWLTVV.

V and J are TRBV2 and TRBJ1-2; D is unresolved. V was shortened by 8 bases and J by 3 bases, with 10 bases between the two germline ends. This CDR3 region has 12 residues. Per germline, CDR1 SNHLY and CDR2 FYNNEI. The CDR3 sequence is CASQQLDYGYTF. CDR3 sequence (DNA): TGTGCCAGCCAACAGCTCGACTATGGCTACACCTTC.

The CDR3 spells CASSYLSTTGELFF. The CDR3 bases are TGTGCCAGCAGTTACCTATCTACCACCGGGGAGCTGTTTTTT. The chain recombines TRBV6-5 with TRBJ2-2; D is uncertain. Trimming cost V 2 bases and J 4 bases, with 8 bases left between them. This CDR3 region has 14 residues. The V gene's germline CDR1 is MNHEY and CDR2 SVGAGI.

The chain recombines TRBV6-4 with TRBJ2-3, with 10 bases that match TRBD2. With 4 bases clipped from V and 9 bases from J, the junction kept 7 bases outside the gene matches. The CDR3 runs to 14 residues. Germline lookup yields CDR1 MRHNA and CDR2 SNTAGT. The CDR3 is CASSVVAGGETQYF. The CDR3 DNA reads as TGTGCCAGCAGTGTCGTAGCGGGGGGAGAGACGCAGTATTTT.

For the CDR3, the DNA is TGTGCCAGCAGCTTAGGTAATGGCAATGAGCAGTTCTTC. As protein: CASSLGNGNEQFF. V gene TRBV11-3 combines with J gene TRBJ2-1; no definite D call. This CDR3 contains 13 residues. The V end was cut by 1 base, the J end by 6 bases, with 7 bases between. CDR1 is SGHNT and CDR2 is YENEEA in the germline V gene.

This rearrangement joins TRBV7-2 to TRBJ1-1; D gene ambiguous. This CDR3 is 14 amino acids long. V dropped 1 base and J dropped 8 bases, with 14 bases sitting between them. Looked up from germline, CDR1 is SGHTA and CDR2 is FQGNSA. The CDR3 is CASSLGPRSAEAFF. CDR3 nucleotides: TGTGCCAGCAGCTTAGGCCCCCGATCAGCAGAAGCTTTCTTT.

The CDR3 coding sequence is TGCGCCAGCAGCCCTCGACGGGCGGCGGGGACAGGGGATGAAAAACTGTTTTTT. Translating gives CASSPRRAAGTGDEKLFF. The V call is TRBV4-1, the J call TRBJ1-4; TRBD1 aligns across 10 bases. Germline CDR1 is MGHRA and CDR2 is YSYEKL. With 4 bases clipped from V and 6 bases from J, the junction kept 14 bases outside the gene matches. This CDR3 has 18 residues.

The CDR3 region has the DNA TGTGCCAGCAGCCAAGCGCCTAGCGCCCTCAATGAGCAGTTCTTC. Translation gives CASSQAPSALNEQFF. This chain uses TRBV14 with TRBJ2-1, with a weak D call TRBD2 (6 bases). Trimming pared 1 base from V and 6 bases from J, leaving 13 bases between. The germline V gene encodes CDR1 SGHDN and CDR2 FVKESK. The CDR3 is 15 amino acids.

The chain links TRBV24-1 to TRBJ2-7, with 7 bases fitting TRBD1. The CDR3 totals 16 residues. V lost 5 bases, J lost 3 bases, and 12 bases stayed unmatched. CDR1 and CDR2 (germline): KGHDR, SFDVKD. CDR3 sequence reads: CATSACPGQNYYEQYF. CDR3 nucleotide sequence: TGTGCCACCAGTGCGTGCCCGGGACAGAATTACTACGAGCAGTACTTC.

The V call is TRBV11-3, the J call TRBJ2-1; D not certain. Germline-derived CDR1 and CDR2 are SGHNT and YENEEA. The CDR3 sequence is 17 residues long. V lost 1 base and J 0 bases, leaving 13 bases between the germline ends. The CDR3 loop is CASSLGTERISYNEQFF. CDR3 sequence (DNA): TGTGCCAGCAGCTTAGGCACAGAGCGAATCTCCTACAATGAGCAGTTCTTC.

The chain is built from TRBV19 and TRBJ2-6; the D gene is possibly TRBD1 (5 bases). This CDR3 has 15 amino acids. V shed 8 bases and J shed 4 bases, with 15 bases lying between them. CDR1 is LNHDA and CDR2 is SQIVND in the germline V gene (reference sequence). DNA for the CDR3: TGTGCCAGTGGCTTTTGGGGCGCCGGGGCCAACGTCCTGACTTTC. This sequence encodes CASGFWGAGANVLTF.